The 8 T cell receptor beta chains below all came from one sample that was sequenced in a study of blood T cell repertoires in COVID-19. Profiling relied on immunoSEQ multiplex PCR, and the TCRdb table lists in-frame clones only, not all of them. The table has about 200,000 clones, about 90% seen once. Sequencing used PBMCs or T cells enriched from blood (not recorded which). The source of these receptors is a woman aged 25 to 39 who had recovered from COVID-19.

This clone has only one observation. The CDR3 bases are TGTGCCAGCAGCTCCCGGACAGGGAGGGCGGTCTATGGCTACACCTTC. Protein sequence: CASSSRTGRAVYGYTF. The V and J genes are TRBV7-2 and TRBJ1-2, with 8 positions matching TRBD1. The CDR3 consists of 16 residues. CDR1 and CDR2 from the germline V gene are SGHTA and FQGNSA. J gave up 4 bases and V 4 bases, and 11 bases lay outside the gene matches.

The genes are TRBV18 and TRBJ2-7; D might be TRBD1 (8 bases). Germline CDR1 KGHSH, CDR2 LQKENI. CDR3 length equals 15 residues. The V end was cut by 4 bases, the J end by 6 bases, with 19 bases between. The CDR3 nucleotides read TGTGCCAGCTCACTATTACAGGGGGGGGAAGGCGAGCAGTACTTC. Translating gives CASSLLQGGEGEQYF.

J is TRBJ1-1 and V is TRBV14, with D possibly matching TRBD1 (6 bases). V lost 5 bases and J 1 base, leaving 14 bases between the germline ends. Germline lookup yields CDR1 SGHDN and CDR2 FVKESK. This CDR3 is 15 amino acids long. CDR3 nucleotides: TGTGCCAGCAGCGCTAACAGGGTAGGGAACACTGAAGCTTTCTTT. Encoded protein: CASSANRVGNTEAFF.

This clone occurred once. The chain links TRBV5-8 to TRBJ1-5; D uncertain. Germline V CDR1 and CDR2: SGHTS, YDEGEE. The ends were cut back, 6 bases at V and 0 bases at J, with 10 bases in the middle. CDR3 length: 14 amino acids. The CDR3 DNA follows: TGTGCCAGCACGGGGATACATAGCAATCAGCCCCAGCATTTT. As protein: CASTGIHSNQPQHF. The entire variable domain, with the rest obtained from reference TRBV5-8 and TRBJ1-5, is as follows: EAGVTQSPTHLIKTRGQQATLRCSPISGHTSVYWYQQALGLGLQFLLWYDEGEERNRGNFPPRFSGRQFPNYSSELNVNALELEDSALYLCASTGIHSNQPQHFGDGTRLSIL.

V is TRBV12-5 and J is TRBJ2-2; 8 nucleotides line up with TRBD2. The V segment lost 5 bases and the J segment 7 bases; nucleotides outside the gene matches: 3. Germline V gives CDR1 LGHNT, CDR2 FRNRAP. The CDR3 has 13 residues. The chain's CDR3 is CASGAGGYGELFF. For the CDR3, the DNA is TGTGCTAGTGGTGCGGGGGGCTACGGGGAGCTGTTTTTT.

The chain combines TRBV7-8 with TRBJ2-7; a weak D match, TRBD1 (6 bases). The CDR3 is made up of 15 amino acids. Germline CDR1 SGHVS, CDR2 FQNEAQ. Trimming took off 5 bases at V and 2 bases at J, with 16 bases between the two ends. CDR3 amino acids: CASSAHGTSTYEQYF. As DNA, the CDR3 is TGTGCCAGCAGCGCCCACGGGACATCAACCTACGAGCAGTACTTC.

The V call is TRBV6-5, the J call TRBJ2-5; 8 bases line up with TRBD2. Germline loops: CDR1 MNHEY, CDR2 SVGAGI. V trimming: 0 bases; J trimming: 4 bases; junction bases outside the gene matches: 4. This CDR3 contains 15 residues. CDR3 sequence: CASSYSAGGGETQYF. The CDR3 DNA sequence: TGTGCCAGCAGTTACTCGGCGGGGGGTGGAGAGACCCAGTACTTC.

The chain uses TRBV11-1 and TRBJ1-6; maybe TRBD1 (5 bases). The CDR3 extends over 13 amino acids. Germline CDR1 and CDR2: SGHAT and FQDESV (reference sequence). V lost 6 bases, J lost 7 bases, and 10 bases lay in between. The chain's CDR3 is CASSAQGNSPLHF. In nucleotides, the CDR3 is TGTGCCAGCAGTGCCCAGGGAAATTCACCCCTCCACTTT.